The 17 T cell receptor beta chains below all came from one sample that was sequenced in a study of blood T cell repertoires in COVID-19. The table came from immunoSEQ multiplex PCR; TCRdb's copy has only in-frame clones and leaves some out. The sample lists 300,000 to 400,000 clones; 75% to 90% were seen once. Sequenced sample: peripheral blood. Every receptor here comes from a woman in her 50s with COVID-19, enrolled during active disease.

The rearrangement joins TRBV5-4 to TRBJ2-7; 7 bases line up with TRBD1. Germline V lookup: CDR1 SGHNT, CDR2 YYREEE (reference sequence). The length of the CDR3 is 14 residues. Trimming removed 4 bases from V and 2 bases from J; junction bases left unmatched: 6. CDR3 sequence (DNA): TGTGCCAGCAGCGTTTCGGGACAGCCCTACGAGCAGTACTTC. It translates to CASSVSGQPYEQYF. Complete variable domain (other parts from reference TRBV5-4 and TRBJ2-7): ETGVTQSPTHLIKTRGQQVTLRCSSQSGHNTVSWYQQALGQGPQFIFQYYREEENGRGNFPPRFSGLQFPNYSSELNVNALELDDSALYLCASSVSGQPYEQYFGPGTRLTVT.

This chain uses TRBV30 with TRBJ1-1; the match to TRBD1 covers 8 bases. Trimming at V came to 4 bases and at J to 10 bases, leaving 8 bases not matched to a gene. The CDR3 totals 12 residues. Germline CDR1 is GTSNPN and CDR2 is SVGIG (reference sequence). The CDR3, as DNA: TGTGCCTGGAAAGACAGGGGTGGGGGAGCTTTCTTT. Translating gives CAWKDRGGGAFF.

The chain recombines TRBV28 with TRBJ1-5, with 9 positions matching TRBD1. The CDR3 is made up of 15 amino acids. CDR1 MDHEN and CDR2 SYDVKM come from the germline V gene. Trimming cost V 3 bases and J 6 bases; bases outside gene matches: 6. The CDR3 spells CASSFRDRVLQPQHF. In DNA form, the CDR3 reads TGTGCCAGCAGTTTCAGGGACAGGGTCCTTCAGCCCCAGCATTTT. Using reference TRBV28 and TRBJ1-5 for the parts outside the CDR3, the full variable domain is DVKVTQSSRYLVKRTGEKVFLECVQDMDHENMFWYRQDPGLGLRLIYFSYDVKMKEKGDIPEGYSVSREKKERFSLILESASTNQTSMYLCASSFRDRVLQPQHFGDGTRLSIL.

This clone was seen only once. The chain links TRBV5-6 to TRBJ1-2, with D unresolved. This CDR3 has 11 amino acids. Germline CDR1 SGHDT, CDR2 YYEEEE. V was shortened by 2 bases and J by 7 bases, with 6 bases between the two germline ends. As DNA, the CDR3 is TGTGCCAGCAGCTTCGGGTCTGGCTACACCTTC. It codes for CASSFGSGYTF.

This rearrangement joins TRBV20-1 to TRBJ1-2, with D tentatively TRBD1 (5 bases). Trimming removed 6 bases at V and 8 bases at J, with 13 bases between. The V gene's germline CDR1 is DFQATT and CDR2 SNEGSKA (reference sequence). The CDR3 runs to 11 residues. The CDR3 here is CSAADQGGYTF. For the CDR3, the DNA is TGCAGTGCCGCCGACCAGGGCGGCTACACCTTC.

The chain links TRBV28 to TRBJ2-7, with 12 bases matching TRBD1. CDR3 length: 19 amino acids. V gave up 4 bases and J gave up 3 bases; unmatched junction bases: 16. Germline-derived CDR1 and CDR2 are MDHEN and SYDVKM. This CDR3 reads CASSSTLVQGQGALYEQYF. In DNA, the CDR3 is TGTGCCAGCAGTTCCACTCTCGTACAGGGACAGGGGGCGCTCTACGAGCAGTACTTC.

The J gene is TRBJ2-7, the V gene TRBV6-5; D unclear. Germline V gene data show CDR1 as MNHEY and CDR2 as SVGAGI. V was pared by 6 bases and J by 2 bases, with 14 bases between. CDR3 length: 14 residues. DNA of the CDR3: TGTGCCAGCAGCTACCCTGGAGTTGCCTACGAGCAGTACTTC. The encoded protein is CASSYPGVAYEQYF.

The V call is TRBV4-1, the J call TRBJ1-4, with a possible D match to TRBD1 (5 bases). Trimming removed 0 bases at V and 5 bases at J, with 7 bases between. CDR1 is MGHRA, CDR2 YSYEKL, per germline. The CDR3 is 14 amino acids. The CDR3 region has the DNA TGCGCCAGCAGCCAAGACAAGGGGAATGAAAAACTGTTTTTT. It is translated as CASSQDKGNEKLFF.

The chain is built from TRBV5-6 and TRBJ2-3; D is uncertain. Germline CDR1 and CDR2: SGHDT and YYEEEE. The CDR3 totals 13 residues. V dropped 2 bases and J dropped 6 bases, with 10 bases sitting between them. The CDR3 DNA reads TGTGCCAGCAGCTTCGGTTCCACGGATACGCAGTATTTT. Its protein product is CASSFGSTDTQYF.

This chain links TRBV27 with TRBJ1-1, with TRBD1 identical over 9 bases. Losses at the gene ends were 8 bases for V and 4 bases for J; bases not matched to a gene: 11. This CDR3 spans 15 amino acids. Looked up from germline, CDR1 is MNHEY and CDR2 is SMNVEV (reference sequence). This CDR3 reads CASALSQGAGTEAFF. The CDR3 DNA follows: TGTGCCAGCGCCTTATCACAGGGGGCCGGCACTGAAGCTTTCTTT.

The V call is TRBV20-1, the J call TRBJ2-5, with a tentative D call TRBD2 (6 bases). The CDR3 covers 13 residues. CDR1 and CDR2 from the germline V gene are DFQATT and SNEGSKA (reference sequence). V dropped 3 bases and J dropped 4 bases, with 12 bases sitting between them. CDR3 sequence: CSASPNSGETQYF. CDR3 sequence (DNA): TGCAGTGCTAGTCCTAATAGCGGAGAGACCCAGTACTTC.

The rearrangement joins TRBV19 to TRBJ1-4; no firm D call. The CDR3 is made up of 13 amino acids. From germline, CDR1 is LNHDA and CDR2 SQIVND (reference sequence). V shed 5 bases and J shed 7 bases, with 11 bases lying between them. CDR3 residues: CASSLGRGEKLFF. Written as DNA, the CDR3 is TGTGCCAGTAGTCTCGGACGGGGTGAAAAACTGTTTTTT.

This clone was counted a single time. This chain joins TRBV5-1 and TRBJ2-7, with TRBD1 matching over 8 bases. Trimming took 4 bases from V and 3 from J; bases not matched to a gene: 9. CDR1 is SGHRS, CDR2 YFSETQ, per germline. This CDR3 has 15 residues. The CDR3 DNA follows: TGCGCCAGCAGCACCGTCGGAACAGGGGGCTACGAGCAGTACTTC. The encoded protein is CASSTVGTGGYEQYF.

The genes are TRBV4-2 and TRBJ2-7; 15 nucleotides match TRBD2. Germline V gives CDR1 LGHNA, CDR2 YNFKEQ. The CDR3 runs to 17 residues. J gave up 6 bases and V 4 bases, and 10 bases lay outside the gene matches. CDR3 DNA sequence: TGTGCCAGCAGCCCCTGGACTAGCGGGAGGGGAGGGGGCGAGCAGTACTTC. Residues: CASSPWTSGRGGGEQYF.

The chain links TRBV6-5 to TRBJ2-7; 7 nucleotides agree with TRBD2. After removal of 6 bases from V and 3 bases from J, the junction contained 8 bases not matched to a gene. The CDR3 spans 14 residues. In germline, CDR1 is MNHEY, CDR2 SVGAGI. The CDR3 bases are TGTGCCAGCAGGGATCGGACTAGTAGCTACGAGCAGTACTTC. Translation gives CASRDRTSSYEQYF.

The chain has TRBV30 and TRBJ1-2; tentative D call: TRBD1 (5 bases). Deletions cut 1 base from V and 4 bases from J, with 10 bases between. Germline V gives CDR1 GTSNPN, CDR2 SVGIG (reference sequence). This CDR3 is 13 amino acids long. This CDR3 is CAWSGQPSYGYTF. DNA for the CDR3: TGTGCCTGGAGTGGACAGCCCTCCTATGGCTACACCTTC.

The chain links TRBV20-1 to TRBJ2-7; TRBD2 matches 7 bases. Germline V gives CDR1 DFQATT, CDR2 SNEGSKA (reference sequence). This CDR3 region has 13 residues. After removal of 3 bases from V and 2 bases from J, the junction contained 4 bases not matched to a gene. In DNA form, the CDR3 reads TGCAGTGCTAGTGCGGGGAGGGCCTACGAGCAGTACTTC. Translation: CSASAGRAYEQYF.